Listed below are T cell receptor beta chains from one sample, sequenced in a study of CD8 T cells in ankylosing spondylitis. TCRdb itself ran the 5' RACE reads through MiXCR, one entry per CDR3 protein. The sample has over 450,000 distinct CDR3 sequences, about 13% seen once; the top ten hold nearly 7%. Material: blood, either unsorted or a sorted T cell fraction (not recorded which). These receptors were taken from a male donor with ankylosing spondylitis. CDR3s include the opening cysteine and the closing phenylalanine or tryptophan. Fields, in order: CDR3 protein, CDR3 DNA, V gene, clone size, J gene, D gene. The D gene is left open where the match is weak. A row's size may be missing; if present it is once, few, many or a size class.

CDR3aa: CASSRGADETQYF; CDR3nt: TGTGCCAGCAGTAGGGGGGCGGATGAGACCCAGTACTTC; v_gene: TRBV2; abundance: NA; j_gene: TRBJ2-5; d_gene: NA
CDR3aa: CAISESTPGRTEAFF; CDR3nt: TGTGCCATCAGTGAGTCGACGCCGGGGCGGACTGAAGCTTTCTTT; v_gene: TRBV10-3; abundance: NA; j_gene: TRBJ1-1; d_gene: NA
CDR3aa: CASSSGASPYNEQFF; CDR3nt: TGTGCCAGCAGTTCCGGGGCTAGCCCCTACAATGAGCAGTTCTTC; v_gene: TRBV12-3/TRBV12-4; abundance: many; j_gene: TRBJ2-1; d_gene: NA
CDR3aa: CASSPRPGPDTEAFF; CDR3nt: TGTGCCAGCTCACCGCGTCCAGGACCAGACACTGAAGCTTTCTTT; v_gene: TRBV18; abundance: few; j_gene: TRBJ1-1; d_gene: NA
CDR3aa: CATQRGGGRTGELFF; CDR3nt: TGTGCCACCCAACGGGGAGGGGGCAGGACCGGGGAGCTGTTTTTT; v_gene: TRBV6-1; abundance: many; j_gene: TRBJ2-2; d_gene: NA
CDR3aa: CSVAQGSGTDTQYF; CDR3nt: TGCAGCGTTGCCCAGGGGAGTGGGACAGATACGCAGTATTTT; v_gene: TRBV29-1; abundance: NA; j_gene: TRBJ2-3; d_gene: NA
CDR3aa: CASSQSGGPQETQYF; CDR3nt: TGTGCCAGCAGCCAATCAGGAGGGCCACAAGAGACCCAGTACTTC; v_gene: TRBV3-1; abundance: few; j_gene: TRBJ2-5; d_gene: NA
CDR3aa: CASSEYTGSTEAFF; CDR3nt: TGTGCCAGCAGTGAATACACAGGGTCTACTGAAGCTTTCTTT; v_gene: TRBV6-1; abundance: few; j_gene: TRBJ1-1; d_gene: NA
CDR3aa: CASSLRQGLSNQPQHF; CDR3nt: TGTGCCAGCAGTTTAAGGCAAGGCCTTAGCAATCAGCCCCAGCATTTT; v_gene: TRBV27; abundance: few; j_gene: TRBJ1-5; d_gene: NA
CDR3aa: CASSLEGGTEQFF; CDR3nt: TGCGCCAGCAGCTTGGAGGGCGGCACCGAGCAGTTCTTC; v_gene: TRBV5-1; abundance: few; j_gene: TRBJ2-1; d_gene: NA
CDR3aa: CASSVQRSNQPQHF; CDR3nt: TGTGCCAGCAGTGTACAGAGGAGCAATCAGCCCCAGCATTTT; v_gene: TRBV2; abundance: NA; j_gene: TRBJ1-5; d_gene: NA
CDR3aa: CASNAGTGRSGANVLTF; CDR3nt: TGCGCCAGCAACGCAGGGACAGGGCGCTCTGGGGCCAACGTCCTGACTTTC; v_gene: TRBV5-1; abundance: few; j_gene: TRBJ2-6; d_gene: TRBD1
CDR3aa: CASSLGSPYSNQPQHF; CDR3nt: TGCGCCAGCAGCTTGGGCAGCCCCTATAGCAATCAGCCCCAGCATTTT; v_gene: TRBV5-1; abundance: many; j_gene: TRBJ1-5; d_gene: NA
CDR3aa: CSASALAGGPGRPDTQYF; CDR3nt: TGCAGTGCTAGTGCGCTAGCGGGAGGCCCAGGGCGCCCAGATACGCAGTATTTT; v_gene: TRBV20-1; abundance: many; j_gene: TRBJ2-3; d_gene: TRBD2
CDR3aa: CASSQGTSGPRDEQFF; CDR3nt: TGCGCCAGCAGCCAAGGGACTAGCGGGCCTCGGGATGAGCAGTTCTTC; v_gene: TRBV4-1; abundance: NA; j_gene: TRBJ2-1; d_gene: TRBD2
CDR3aa: CSAPAGVNEQFF; CDR3nt: TGCAGTGCCCCAGCGGGAGTGAATGAGCAGTTCTTC; v_gene: TRBV20-1; abundance: NA; j_gene: TRBJ2-1; d_gene: TRBD2
CDR3aa: CASSLTSLNEQFF; CDR3nt: TGTGCCAGCAGCTTAACGTCGCTCAATGAGCAGTTCTTC; v_gene: TRBV7-2; abundance: NA; j_gene: TRBJ2-1; d_gene: NA
CDR3aa: CASSVATHGPQHF; CDR3nt: TGTGCCAGCAGCGTAGCTACCCACGGACCCCAGCATTTT; v_gene: TRBV9; abundance: NA; j_gene: TRBJ1-5; d_gene: NA
CDR3aa: CSARKGAGGNNEQFF; CDR3nt: TGCAGTGCTAGGAAGGGGGCGGGAGGAAACAATGAGCAGTTCTTC; v_gene: TRBV20-1; abundance: NA; j_gene: TRBJ2-1; d_gene: NA
CDR3aa: CASSHEGPWGGGYGYTF; CDR3nt: TGTGCCAGCAGCCATGAGGGACCTTGGGGAGGCGGCTATGGCTACACCTTC; v_gene: TRBV3-1; abundance: NA; j_gene: TRBJ1-2; d_gene: NA
CDR3aa: CASSPGTSMSSEQFF; CDR3nt: TGCGCCAGCAGCCCCGGGACTTCCATGAGTAGTGAGCAGTTCTTC; v_gene: TRBV5-1; abundance: many; j_gene: TRBJ2-1; d_gene: NA
CDR3aa: CASSGPGQGNGYTF; CDR3nt: TGTGCCAGCAGCGGTCCGGGACAGGGAAACGGCTACACCTTC; v_gene: TRBV12-3/TRBV12-4; abundance: NA; j_gene: TRBJ1-2; d_gene: TRBD1
CDR3aa: CASKILAASEQFF; CDR3nt: TGTGCCAGCAAGATTCTAGCGGCATCTGAGCAGTTCTTC; v_gene: TRBV2; abundance: few; j_gene: TRBJ2-1; d_gene: TRBD2
CDR3aa: CATSDKTGAGNEQFF; CDR3nt: TGTGCCACCAGTGACAAGACAGGGGCCGGCAATGAGCAGTTCTTC; v_gene: TRBV24-1; abundance: NA; j_gene: TRBJ2-1; d_gene: TRBD1
CDR3aa: CASTYTDTQYF; CDR3nt: TGTGCCAGCACGTACACAGATACGCAGTATTTT; v_gene: TRBV2; abundance: NA; j_gene: TRBJ2-3; d_gene: NA
CDR3aa: CASSPFPYNEQFF; CDR3nt: TGTGCCAGCAGCCCGTTTCCCTACAATGAGCAGTTCTTC; v_gene: TRBV5-4; abundance: once; j_gene: TRBJ2-1; d_gene: NA
CDR3aa: CASSFPQGDMTSTDTQYF; CDR3nt: TGTGCCAGCAGCTTCCCACAGGGGGATATGACTAGCACAGATACGCAGTATTTT; v_gene: TRBV11-2; abundance: NA; j_gene: TRBJ2-3; d_gene: TRBD1
CDR3aa: CASSPKGGYERRRINEQFF; CDR3nt: TGTGCCAGCAGCCCGAAGGGGGGGTACGAGCGACGGAGGATCAATGAGCAGTTCTTC; v_gene: TRBV6-1; abundance: NA; j_gene: TRBJ2-1; d_gene: NA
CDR3aa: CASSSGRQGNGYTF; CDR3nt: TGTGCCAGCAGCAGCGGGAGACAGGGTAATGGCTACACCTTC; v_gene: TRBV4-2; abundance: NA; j_gene: TRBJ1-2; d_gene: TRBD1
CDR3aa: CASSLAVGAANSPLHF; CDR3nt: TGCGCCAGCAGCTTGGCAGTTGGGGCGGCAAATTCACCCCTCCACTTT; v_gene: TRBV5-1; abundance: few; j_gene: TRBJ1-6; d_gene: NA
CDR3aa: CATSDHRVGNQPQHF; CDR3nt: TGTGCCACCAGTGATCACAGGGTTGGCAATCAGCCCCAGCATTTT; v_gene: TRBV24-1; abundance: NA; j_gene: TRBJ1-5; d_gene: NA
CDR3aa: CASSALAYYNEQFF; CDR3nt: TGTGCCAGCAGCGCCCTAGCGTACTACAATGAGCAGTTCTTC; v_gene: TRBV2; abundance: NA; j_gene: TRBJ2-1; d_gene: NA
CDR3aa: CASSVYLWDPGELFF; CDR3nt: TGTGCCAGCAGCGTATACCTGTGGGATCCCGGGGAGCTGTTTTTT; v_gene: TRBV9; abundance: few; j_gene: TRBJ2-2; d_gene: NA
CDR3aa: CASSLAFPNYGYTF; CDR3nt: TGTGCCAGCAGCCTAGCCTTCCCTAACTATGGCTACACCTTC; v_gene: TRBV5-5; abundance: few; j_gene: TRBJ1-2; d_gene: NA
CDR3aa: CASSQGLAGWEAGNEQFF; CDR3nt: TGTGCCAGCAGTCAGGGGCTAGCGGGATGGGAGGCGGGCAATGAGCAGTTCTTC; v_gene: TRBV12-3/TRBV12-4; abundance: few; j_gene: TRBJ2-1; d_gene: TRBD2
CDR3aa: CSAVQGSQPQHF; CDR3nt: TGCAGTGCTGTTCAGGGTAGTCAGCCCCAGCATTTT; v_gene: TRBV20-1; abundance: few; j_gene: TRBJ1-5; d_gene: NA
CDR3aa: CSASTGTAYNEQFF; CDR3nt: TGCAGTGCTAGCACTGGGACTGCCTACAATGAGCAGTTCTTC; v_gene: TRBV20-1; abundance: many; j_gene: TRBJ2-1; d_gene: NA
CDR3aa: CSARTGLDGYTF; CDR3nt: TGCAGTGCTAGGACAGGGCTGGATGGCTACACCTTC; v_gene: TRBV20-1; abundance: NA; j_gene: TRBJ1-2; d_gene: TRBD1
CDR3aa: CASSQEETQYF; CDR3nt: TGTGCCAGCAGCCAAGAAGAGACCCAGTACTTC; v_gene: TRBV3-1; abundance: many; j_gene: TRBJ2-5; d_gene: NA
CDR3aa: CATSDFGGIYNEQFF; CDR3nt: TGTGCCACCAGTGATTTCGGGGGAATCTACAATGAGCAGTTCTTC; v_gene: TRBV24-1; abundance: NA; j_gene: TRBJ2-1; d_gene: NA
CDR3aa: CASSVGPDRETQYF; CDR3nt: TGTGCCAGTAGCGTGGGCCCGGATAGAGAGACCCAGTACTTC; v_gene: TRBV19; abundance: few; j_gene: TRBJ2-5; d_gene: NA
CDR3aa: CSARVATPYEQYF; CDR3nt: TGCAGTGCTAGAGTAGCGACCCCCTACGAGCAGTACTTC; v_gene: TRBV20-1; abundance: few; j_gene: TRBJ2-7; d_gene: NA
CDR3aa: CASSPVRGIIQYF; CDR3nt: TGTGCCAGCAGCCCGGTCCGGGGCATCATTCAGTACTTC; v_gene: TRBV3-1; abundance: few; j_gene: TRBJ2-4; d_gene: NA
CDR3aa: CASSLSKASYNSPLHF; CDR3nt: TGTGCCAGCAGTTTATCGAAAGCATCCTATAATTCACCCCTCCACTTT; v_gene: TRBV27; abundance: NA; j_gene: TRBJ1-6; d_gene: NA
CDR3aa: CSVTAGANQPQHF; CDR3nt: TGCAGTGTTACCGCGGGTGCCAATCAGCCCCAGCATTTT; v_gene: TRBV20-1; abundance: NA; j_gene: TRBJ1-5; d_gene: NA
CDR3aa: CAISESIQGQETQYF; CDR3nt: TGTGCCATCAGTGAGTCTATACAGGGTCAAGAGACCCAGTACTTC; v_gene: TRBV10-3; abundance: NA; j_gene: TRBJ2-5; d_gene: NA
CDR3aa: CASSLGSPRPQYF; CDR3nt: TGCGCCAGCAGCTTGGGGTCCCCTCGACCGCAGTATTTT; v_gene: TRBV5-1; abundance: NA; j_gene: TRBJ2-3; d_gene: NA
CDR3aa: CASSFYERGYNEQFF; CDR3nt: TGCGCCAGCAGCTTTTACGAGCGGGGATACAATGAGCAGTTCTTC; v_gene: TRBV5-1; abundance: few; j_gene: TRBJ2-1; d_gene: TRBD2
CDR3aa: CSVDMQDRGIYGYTF; CDR3nt: TGCAGTGTCGACATGCAGGACAGGGGGATATATGGCTACACCTTC; v_gene: TRBV20-1; abundance: few; j_gene: TRBJ1-2; d_gene: TRBD1
CDR3aa: CASSLRASGSSYNEQFF; CDR3nt: TGTGCCAGCAGTTTAAGGGCTAGCGGGAGCTCCTACAATGAGCAGTTCTTC; v_gene: TRBV12-3/TRBV12-4; abundance: many; j_gene: TRBJ2-1; d_gene: TRBD2
CDR3aa: CASSSPGGENTEAFF; CDR3nt: TGTGCCAGCAGCTCCCCGGGGGGAGAGAACACTGAAGCTTTCTTT; v_gene: TRBV13; abundance: NA; j_gene: TRBJ1-1; d_gene: NA